This entry lists 32 T cell receptor beta chains sequenced from one sample in a study of OX40 agonist ivuxolimab in advanced cancers. The protocol was immunoSEQ multiplex PCR, while the TCRdb copy is restricted to in-frame clones and leaves out a portion. The table shows 83,000 or so clones, with roughly 85% occurring only once. Sequencing used CD4+ or CD8+ T cells sorted from blood, obtained in a trial of the OX40 agonist ivuxolimab. Source of these receptors: an adult with an advanced solid tumor such as melanoma, head and neck, liver or kidney cancer.

The chain uses TRBV5-1 and TRBJ1-2; 9 bases align to TRBD1. V lost 4 bases, J lost 6 bases, and 7 bases stayed unmatched. Per germline, CDR1 SGHRS and CDR2 YFSETQ. This CDR3 region has 14 residues. The CDR3 reads CASSPNRQGDGYTF. CDR3 nucleotides: TGCGCCAGCAGCCCCAATCGACAGGGGGATGGCTACACCTTC.

The chain employs TRBV5-6 and TRBJ2-2; 8 positions match TRBD1. Germline loops: CDR1 SGHDT, CDR2 YYEEEE. Trimming at V came to 3 bases and at J to 1 base, leaving 2 bases not matched to a gene. CDR3 length: 15 amino acids. The CDR3: CASSWDRKNTGELFF. The CDR3 DNA is TGTGCCAGCAGCTGGGACAGGAAGAACACCGGGGAGCTGTTTTTT.

V is TRBV11-3 and J is TRBJ2-1; 10 bases fit TRBD2. The CDR3 loop spans 16 amino acids. J gave up 3 bases and V 5 bases, and 7 bases lay outside the gene matches. Germline CDR1 SGHNT, CDR2 YENEEA. CDR3: CASSPPSGSGYNEQFF. In nucleotides, the CDR3 is TGTGCCAGCAGCCCCCCTAGCGGGAGTGGCTACAATGAGCAGTTCTTC. Variable domain in full (rest from reference TRBV11-3 and TRBJ2-1): EAGVVQSPRYKIIEKKQPVAFWCNPISGHNTLYWYLQNLGQGPELLIRYENEEAVDDSQLPKDRFSAERLKGVDSTLKIQPAELGDSAVYLCASSPPSGSGYNEQFFGPGTRLTVL.

This chain joins TRBV6-5 and TRBJ1-2; D is unresolved. Germline CDR1 is MNHEY and CDR2 is SVGAGI. Trimming took off 5 bases at V and 8 bases at J, with 15 bases between the two ends. The CDR3 runs 13 residues. The CDR3 nucleotides read TGTGCCAGCAGTGAAGTTTTGAAGGCAGGCTACACCTTC. Protein sequence: CASSEVLKAGYTF.

The chain has TRBV4-3 and TRBJ1-2; D not resolved. Deletions cut 1 base from V and 2 bases from J, with 8 bases between. The germline CDR1 and CDR2 sequences are LGHNA and YSLEER. This CDR3 has 14 amino acids. The CDR3 DNA is TGCGCCAGCAGCCAAGGGGGAGAGAACTATGGCTACACCTTC. Translated: CASSQGGENYGYTF.

The J gene is TRBJ2-3, the V gene TRBV9, with 8 bases matching TRBD1. Germline CDR1 reads SGDLS; CDR2 reads YYNGEE. The CDR3 totals 17 residues. Trimming at V came to 0 bases and at J to 6 bases, leaving 12 bases not matched to a gene. CDR3 sequence reads: CASSVGDRGRGKDTQYF. The CDR3, as DNA: TGTGCCAGCAGCGTAGGAGACAGGGGCCGGGGTAAGGATACGCAGTATTTT. Full variable domain (outside the CDR3, taken from reference TRBV9 and TRBJ2-3): DSGVTQTPKHLITATGQRVTLRCSPRSGDLSVYWYQQSLDQGLQFLIQYYNGEERAKGNILERFSAQQFPDLHSELNLSSLELGDSALYFCASSVGDRGRGKDTQYFGPGTRLTVL.

This chain's CDR3 is CASSNQGQPSNQPQHF. The CDR3, as DNA: TGTGCCAGTAGTAACCAGGGACAGCCTAGCAATCAGCCCCAGCATTTT. The V and J genes are TRBV19 and TRBJ1-5, with TRBD1 matching 7 bases. Germline assignment: CDR1 LNHDA and CDR2 SQIVND (reference sequence). After removal of 4 bases from V and 0 bases from J, the junction contained 6 bases not matched to a gene. The CDR3 covers 16 residues.

V gene TRBV27 combines with J gene TRBJ2-3; a weak D match, TRBD2 (6 bases). V shed 6 bases and J shed 0 bases, with 13 bases lying between them. The CDR3 length is 15 residues. Germline V CDR1 and CDR2: MNHEY, SMNVEV (reference sequence). The CDR3 protein is CASSGLTPSTDTQYF. Written as DNA, the CDR3 is TGTGCCAGCAGCGGACTAACTCCTAGCACAGATACGCAGTATTTT.

The table lists this clone with a count of one. This chain connects TRBV9 to TRBJ1-3; TRBD1 agrees at 7 bases. Germline CDR1 is SGDLS and CDR2 is YYNGEE. V gave up 4 bases and J gave up 0 bases; unmatched junction bases: 10. The CDR3 extends over 17 amino acids. The DNA for the CDR3 is TGTGCCAGCAGCTTTCGACAGGGTCAGAGCTCTGGAAACACCATATATTTT. Translated: CASSFRQGQSSGNTIYF.

In nucleotides, the CDR3 is TGTGCCAGCAGCTTACACCCCGCAGGGACTTACGAGCAGTACTTC. The encoded protein is CASSLHPAGTYEQYF. This rearrangement joins TRBV7-2 to TRBJ2-7, with D perhaps matching TRBD2 (6 bases). The CDR3 consists of 15 residues. From germline, CDR1 is SGHTA and CDR2 FQGNSA. The V and J ends lost 2 bases and 4 bases respectively, with 15 bases between them.

The chain couples TRBV6-5 to TRBJ2-7; 7 bases agree with TRBD1. The J segment lost 2 bases and the V segment lost 5 bases, leaving 3 bases of the junction unmatched. The germline V gene encodes CDR1 MNHEY and CDR2 SVGAGI. The CDR3 runs to 13 residues. In DNA form, the CDR3 reads TGTGCCAGCAGTCGTGACAGGGCCTACGAGCAGTACTTC. As protein: CASSRDRAYEQYF.

This chain joins TRBV5-6 and TRBJ1-2; 7 bases match TRBD1. Trimming at V came to 3 bases and at J to 4 bases, leaving 12 bases not matched to a gene. This CDR3 is built from 16 residues. CDR1 and CDR2 from the germline V gene are SGHDT and YYEEEE. DNA for the CDR3: TGTGCCAGCAGCTCAAGTAACAGGGGAGTGAGCTATGGCTACACCTTC. It encodes CASSSSNRGVSYGYTF.

The rearrangement uses TRBV11-2 and TRBJ2-7; D is ambiguous. Germline values: CDR1 SGHAT, CDR2 FQNNGV. CDR3 size: 13 residues. With 5 bases removed from V and 4 bases from J, the gap between germline ends came to 12 bases. The CDR3 nucleotides are TGTGCCAGCAGCCCCATCTCAGAGTACGAGCAGTACTTC. Translated, it gives CASSPISEYEQYF.

The rearrangement links TRBV7-2 to TRBJ1-5, with D uncertain. The CDR3 extends over 14 amino acids. The germline V and J ends were trimmed by 1 base and 2 bases, with 6 bases remaining between them. Germline V gene sequence: CDR1 SGHTA, CDR2 FQGNSA. The CDR3 coding sequence is TGTGCCAGCAGCTTAGGGGCTGGCAATCAGCCCCAGCATTTT. It translates to CASSLGAGNQPQHF.

The chain combines TRBV28 with TRBJ1-2, with 8 bases matching TRBD1. J lost 5 bases, V lost 4 bases, and 9 bases had no gene match. The CDR3 runs 15 residues. CDR1 and CDR2 (germline): MDHEN, SYDVKM. The CDR3 bases are TGTGCCAGCAGTTCCGCCGACAGGGGCGTTTATGGCTACACCTTC. Translating gives CASSSADRGVYGYTF.

The chain recombines TRBV29-1 with TRBJ2-7, with D uncertain. Germline assignment: CDR1 SQVTM and CDR2 ANQGSEA. The V end lost 4 bases, the J end lost 4 bases, and 14 bases lay between the germline ends. The CDR3 loop spans 13 amino acids. CDR3 nucleotides: TGCAGCGTTGTGAGGCAGCCCTTTTACGAGCAGTACTTC. This gives the protein CSVVRQPFYEQYF.

The V call is TRBV30, the J call TRBJ2-1; D is perhaps TRBD1 or TRBD2 (6 bases each). The CDR3 is made up of 15 amino acids. CDR1 and CDR2 from the germline V gene are GTSNPN and SVGIG (reference sequence). V gave up 0 bases and J gave up 8 bases, with 17 bases separating them. CDR3 protein: CAWSVWGAIVHEQFF. DNA of the CDR3: TGTGCCTGGAGTGTGTGGGGGGCAATCGTCCATGAGCAGTTCTTC. The variable domain in full, with the rest retrieved from reference TRBV30 and TRBJ2-1, is SQTIHQWPATLVQPVGSPLSLECTVEGTSNPNLYWYRQAAGRGLQLLFYSVGIGQISSEVPQNLSASRPQDRQFILSSKKLLLSDSGFYLCAWSVWGAIVHEQFFGPGTRLTVL.

This clone was seen only a few times. The V gene is TRBV9, the J gene TRBJ2-1; 12 bases match TRBD2. This CDR3 has 16 residues. Germline CDR1 and CDR2: SGDLS and YYNGEE. J was trimmed by 7 bases and V by 3 bases; bases with no gene match: 8. The CDR3 region is CASSAPGLAGLNEQFF. In nucleotides, the CDR3 is TGTGCCAGCAGCGCACCGGGACTAGCGGGCCTAAATGAGCAGTTCTTC. The variable domain in full, completed from reference TRBV9 and TRBJ2-1, reads DSGVTQTPKHLITATGQRVTLRCSPRSGDLSVYWYQQSLDQGLQFLIQYYNGEERAKGNILERFSAQQFPDLHSELNLSSLELGDSALYFCASSAPGLAGLNEQFFGPGTRLTVL.

The J gene is TRBJ2-3, the V gene TRBV20-1, with no clear D. In germline, CDR1 is DFQATT, CDR2 SNEGSKA (reference sequence). The V end was cut by 5 bases, the J end by 2 bases, with 5 bases between. This CDR3 spans 11 amino acids. This CDR3 reads CSALTTDTQYF. The CDR3 DNA reads TGCAGTGCTCTCACCACAGATACGCAGTATTTT.

This clone showed up just once. The CDR3 loop reads CASSPLGVSGSQNEQFF. The CDR3 region has the DNA TGTGCCAGCAGCCCCTTGGGGGTTAGCGGGAGCCAAAATGAGCAGTTCTTC. The chain couples TRBV5-4 to TRBJ2-1; 9 bases are shared with TRBD2. The CDR3 spans 17 residues. The junction had 15 bases not matched to a gene; V was cut back by 4 bases and J by 7 bases. Germline V gene data show CDR1 as SGHNT and CDR2 as YYREEE (reference sequence).

This clone was seen a few times. The gene calls are TRBV11-2 and TRBJ2-3; 7 nucleotides agree with TRBD2. The CDR3 extends over 18 amino acids. V lost 5 bases, J lost 7 bases, and 21 bases stayed unmatched. Germline values: CDR1 SGHAT, CDR2 FQNNGV. The CDR3 DNA follows: TGTGCCAGCAGCCCCCGCCCGGGAGGAGCAACCCCCACTAATACGCAGTATTTT. It codes for CASSPRPGGATPTNTQYF.

The chain links TRBV6-5 to TRBJ2-7, with TRBD2 as a possible D gene (6 bases). Between the trimmed V and J ends, which lost 8 bases and 0 bases, there was a span of 14 bases. Germline V gene lookup returns CDR1 MNHEY and CDR2 SVGAGI. This CDR3 is built from 14 residues. CDR3 in DNA: TGTGCCAGCCGGTTGGGGGGTTTCTCCTACGAGCAGTACTTC. This gives the protein CASRLGGFSYEQYF.

This chain connects TRBV11-2 to TRBJ2-1; the D is unclear. Germline V gene sequence: CDR1 SGHAT, CDR2 FQNNGV. This CDR3 region has 13 residues. The V end was cut by 2 bases, the J end by 8 bases, with 10 bases between. CDR3 coding DNA: TGTGCCAGCAGCTTACCGGTAGCAGATGAGCAGTTCTTC. It encodes CASSLPVADEQFF.

The chain recombines TRBV5-1 with TRBJ2-4; 7 bases map to TRBD1. J lost 5 bases, V lost 5 bases, and 13 bases had no gene match. Germline loops: CDR1 SGHRS, CDR2 YFSETQ. The CDR3 is 16 residues long. The CDR3, as DNA: TGCGCCAGCAGACCAGGGACAGCGGAAGGCGAAAACATTCAGTACTTC. Translating gives CASRPGTAEGENIQYF.

This chain links TRBV29-1 with TRBJ1-2; no clear D gene. This CDR3 has 12 amino acids. Trimming stripped 4 bases from V and 1 base from J, with 7 bases between. CDR1 SQVTM and CDR2 ANQGSEA come from the germline V gene. The DNA for the CDR3 is TGCAGCGTTGTGGGGATTAACTATGGCTACACCTTC. Its protein product is CSVVGINYGYTF.

In this sample, this clone turned up a few times. Germline and junction disagree at one end, which may indicate a read error. The gene calls are TRBV18 and TRBJ1-5; TRBD1 matches at 7 bases. CDR3 length: 15 amino acids. In germline, CDR1 is KGHSH, CDR2 LQKENI. CDR3 region: CASSPRQGRDQPQHF. The CDR3 coding sequence is TGTGCCAGCTCCCCACGACAGGGACGGGATCAGCCCCAGCATTTT.

The chain recombines TRBV19 with TRBJ2-1; 7 nucleotides line up with TRBD1. Trimming removed 5 bases from V and 3 bases from J; junction bases left unmatched: 7. Germline CDR1 LNHDA, CDR2 SQIVND (reference sequence). The CDR3 has 15 residues. The CDR3 DNA reads as TGTGCCAGTAGTCGGGCCAGGGGGTTCTACAATGAGCAGTTCTTC. Protein sequence: CASSRARGFYNEQFF. Full variable domain (remainder filled in from reference TRBV19 and TRBJ2-1): DGGITQSPKYLFRKEGQNVTLSCEQNLNHDAMYWYRQDPGQGLRLIYYSQIVNDFQKGDIAEGYSVSREKKESFPLTVTSAQKNPTAFYLCASSRARGFYNEQFFGPGTRLTVL.

The rearrangement joins TRBV7-9 to TRBJ2-1, with D maybe TRBD1 (6 bases). V was cut by 4 bases and J by 10 bases, with 14 bases left in between. The CDR3 is 13 amino acids. Germline V gene lookup returns CDR1 SEHNR and CDR2 FQNEAQ (reference sequence). For the CDR3, the DNA is TGTGCCAGCAGCTCCAGGGGTTCGGGAGAGCAGTTCTTC. It yields the protein CASSSRGSGEQFF.

The chain links TRBV6-6 to TRBJ1-2; TRBD1 matches at 8 bases. Losses at the gene ends were 5 bases for V and 4 bases for J; bases not matched to a gene: 9. The CDR3 has 15 residues. Germline V gives CDR1 MNHNY, CDR2 SVGAGI (reference sequence). Here the CDR3 reads CASSPGQGVVYGYTF. In DNA form, the CDR3 reads TGTGCCAGCAGTCCAGGACAGGGAGTGGTCTATGGCTACACCTTC.

This clone has just a few counts. The chain combines TRBV6-6 with TRBJ1-3; 7 nucleotides line up with TRBD1. Trimming cost V 6 bases and J 4 bases; bases outside gene matches: 9. The germline CDR1 and CDR2 sequences are MNHNY and SVGAGI (reference sequence). The CDR3 extends over 15 amino acids. In nucleotides, the CDR3 is TGTGCCAGCAGACTACGTGGGACAGTCGGAAACACCATATATTTT. Encoded protein: CASRLRGTVGNTIYF.

The V and J genes are TRBV11-2 and TRBJ1-3; no reliable D call. Germline CDR1 SGHAT, CDR2 FQNNGV. The CDR3 has 15 amino acids. Trimming took off 5 bases at V and 5 bases at J, with 16 bases between the two ends. CDR3 in DNA: TGTGCCAGCAGCCCGATAAGAGGGCCCCGAAACACCATATATTTT. Translated, it gives CASSPIRGPRNTIYF.

This chain connects TRBV6-1 to TRBJ1-3; D not resolved. The ends were cut back, 2 bases at V and 5 bases at J, with 4 bases in the middle. There are 12 residues in the CDR3. Germline V gene sequence: CDR1 MNHNS, CDR2 SASEGT. CDR3 sequence: CASSEIRNTIYF. CDR3 sequence (DNA): TGTGCCAGCAGTGAAATCCGAAACACCATATATTTT.